The present T cell receptor beta chain was sequenced within a study of shared clonotypes between healthy human individuals. Study conclusions and caveats: Only blood was sampled, and tissue TCR repertoires likely differ from blood ones.

This CDR3 is built from 16 residues. V shed 1 base and J shed 5 bases, with 17 bases lying between them. Germline lookup yields CDR1 PRHDT and CDR2 FYEKMQ (reference sequence). Researchers sequenced unsorted PBMC DNA using ten immunoSEQ deep assay plates. The protocol was immunoSEQ multiplex PCR, while the TCRdb copy is restricted to in-frame clones and leaves out a portion. This sample carries about 490,000 clones, 70% to 80% of them seen once, and the ten largest clones take approximately 12%. A remark on this clone: Its specificity is unknown.

The sequence came from a woman aged 40 to 49 in good health. Some clones in this sample may be carry-over from other donors' samples. The sample taken for sequencing was PBMCs. This chain links TRBV13 with TRBJ2-5, with D possibly matching TRBD2 (6 bases). CDR3 nucleotide sequence: TGTGCCAGCAGCTTAGCATCACCGGGAGAGAGGGAGACCCAGTACTTC. It yields the protein CASSLASPGERETQYF.